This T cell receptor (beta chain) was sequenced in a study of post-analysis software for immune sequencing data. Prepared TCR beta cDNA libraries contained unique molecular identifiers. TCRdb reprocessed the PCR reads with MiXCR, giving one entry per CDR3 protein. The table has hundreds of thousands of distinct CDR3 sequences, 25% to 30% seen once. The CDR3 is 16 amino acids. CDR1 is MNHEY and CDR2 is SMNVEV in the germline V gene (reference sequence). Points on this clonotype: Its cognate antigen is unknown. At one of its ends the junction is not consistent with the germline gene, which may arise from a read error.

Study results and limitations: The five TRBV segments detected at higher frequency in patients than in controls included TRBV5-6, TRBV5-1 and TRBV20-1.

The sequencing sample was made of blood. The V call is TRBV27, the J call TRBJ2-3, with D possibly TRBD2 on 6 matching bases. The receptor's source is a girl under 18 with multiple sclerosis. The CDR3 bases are TGTGCCGGCAGTTTATGGGACTCCGTAAGCACAGATACGCAGTATTTT. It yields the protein CAGSLWDSVSTDTQYF.